The 11 T cell receptor beta chains below all came from one sample that was sequenced in a study of blood T cell repertoires in COVID-19. Produced via immunoSEQ multiplex PCR; TCRdb's table is partial and in-frame only. This sample has some 150,000 clones, with 75% to 90% found just once. The material sequenced was peripheral blood. The source of these receptors is a woman aged 60 to 75 with active or convalescent COVID-19.

CDR3 sequence reads: CASSPGVSNQPQHF. In nucleotides, the CDR3 is TGTGCCAGCAGTCCCGGGGTGAGCAATCAGCCCCAGCATTTT. The chain has TRBV3-1 (or the pseudogene TRBV3-2) and TRBJ1-5; D is undetermined. V dropped 6 bases and J dropped 1 base, with 10 bases sitting between them. The CDR3 totals 14 residues. The V gene's germline CDR1 is LGHDT and CDR2 YNNKEL (reference sequence).

This chain uses TRBV7-8 with TRBJ1-1; 9 bases align to TRBD1. The CDR3 is 20 amino acids. The V and J ends lost 2 bases and 0 bases, in that order; junction bases with no gene match: 16. Germline-derived CDR1 and CDR2 are SGHVS and FQNEAQ. The CDR3 protein is CASSLLPPRGTGRLNTEAFF. The CDR3 bases are TGTGCCAGCAGCTTACTGCCACCCCGAGGGACAGGGAGGTTGAACACTGAAGCTTTCTTT.

The rearrangement links TRBV19 to TRBJ1-2, with a weak D call TRBD1 (6 bases). This CDR3 has 12 residues. Germline CDR1 reads LNHDA; CDR2 reads SQIVND (reference sequence). V dropped 7 bases and J dropped 6 bases, with 12 bases sitting between them. The CDR3 DNA follows: TGTGCCAGTACCAATAACAGGGATGGCTACACCTTC. It translates to CASTNNRDGYTF.

J is TRBJ1-6 and V is TRBV6-5; D is possibly TRBD1 (5 bases). The V end was cut by 4 bases, the J end by 7 bases, with 14 bases between. This CDR3 is built from 15 residues. The V gene's germline CDR1 is MNHEY and CDR2 SVGAGI. CDR3 DNA sequence: TGTGCCAGCAGTTGGTCAGGGTTCCAGAATTCACCCCTCCACTTT. It yields the protein CASSWSGFQNSPLHF.

J is TRBJ2-7 and V is TRBV6-1; TRBD2 matches at 10 bases. This CDR3 contains 15 residues. Germline CDR1 reads MNHNS; CDR2 reads SASEGT. J lost 5 bases, V lost 2 bases, and 6 bases had no gene match. CDR3 sequence: CASSESPLAGDEQYF. CDR3 DNA: TGTGCCAGCAGTGAAAGTCCTCTAGCGGGGGACGAGCAGTACTTC.

The chain has TRBV15 and TRBJ2-2; the match to TRBD2 covers 8 bases. CDR3 size: 18 residues. Trimming removed 1 base from V and 0 bases from J; junction bases left unmatched: 7. Germline CDR1 and CDR2: LNHNV and YYDKDF (reference sequence). CDR3 sequence (DNA): TGTGCCACCAGCAGAGTCTGGGTAGCGGGGTCGAACACCGGGGAGCTGTTTTTT. Translation: CATSRVWVAGSNTGELFF.

The J gene is TRBJ1-6, the V gene TRBV2; D is perhaps TRBD1 (5 bases). This CDR3 contains 13 residues. V shed 3 bases and J shed 9 bases, with 9 bases lying between them. Germline V lookup: CDR1 SNHLY, CDR2 FYNNEI. As DNA, the CDR3 is TGTGCCAGCAGTGATATGGGGGGTTCACCCCTCCACTTT. It codes for CASSDMGGSPLHF.

The chain recombines TRBV10-3 with TRBJ2-2; 7 nucleotides align to TRBD1. Germline CDR1 ENHRY, CDR2 SYGVKD. Losses at the gene ends were 4 bases for V and 6 bases for J; bases not matched to a gene: 5. CDR3 length equals 14 residues. The CDR3 region has the DNA TGTGCCATCAGTGCCGAGCAGGGGGCCGGGGAGCTGTTTTTT. Amino acid sequence: CAISAEQGAGELFF.

The V gene is TRBV7-2, the J gene TRBJ2-1; 7 bases are shared with TRBD2. Germline V gives CDR1 SGHTA, CDR2 FQGNSA. The CDR3 has 13 residues. V lost 5 bases, J lost 9 bases, and 7 bases stayed unmatched. CDR3: CASSPRREVEQFF. The CDR3 nucleotides are TGTGCCAGCAGCCCACGCCGGGAGGTTGAGCAGTTCTTC. Combining the CDR3 with reference TRBV7-2 and TRBJ2-1 gives the whole variable domain GAGVSQSPSNKVTEKGKDVELRCDPISGHTALYWYRQSLGQGLEFLIYFQGNSAPDKSGLPSDRFSAERTGGSVSTLTIQRTQQEDSAVYLCASSPRREVEQFFGPGTRLTVL.

The chain employs TRBV4-3 and TRBJ1-3, with 8 bases matching TRBD1. Trimming removed 0 bases from V and 1 base from J; junction bases left unmatched: 8. Germline V gene sequence: CDR1 LGHNA, CDR2 YSLEER. This CDR3 has 18 residues. This CDR3 reads CASSQDWTGTVSGNTIYF. The CDR3 DNA sequence: TGCGCCAGCAGCCAAGACTGGACAGGGACGGTGTCTGGAAACACCATATATTTT.

CDR3 sequence (DNA): TGTGCCAGCAGCCTTGAGGGCTACGAGCAGTACTTC. Amino acids: CASSLEGYEQYF. This chain uses TRBV27 with TRBJ2-7, with a tentative D call TRBD2 (5 bases). Germline CDR1 and CDR2: MNHEY and SMNVEV (reference sequence). Trimming shortened V by 6 bases and J by 3 bases, and 9 bases separated the two germline ends. CDR3 size: 12 residues.